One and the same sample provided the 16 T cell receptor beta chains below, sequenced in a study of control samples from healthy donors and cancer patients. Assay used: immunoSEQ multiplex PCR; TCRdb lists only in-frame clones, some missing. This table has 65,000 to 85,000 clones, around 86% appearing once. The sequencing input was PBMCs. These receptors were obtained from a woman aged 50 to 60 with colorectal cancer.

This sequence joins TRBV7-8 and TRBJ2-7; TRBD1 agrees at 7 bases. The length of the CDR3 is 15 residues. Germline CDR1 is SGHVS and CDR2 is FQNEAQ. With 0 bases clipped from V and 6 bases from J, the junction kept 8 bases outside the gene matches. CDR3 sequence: CASSLAGTGASEQYV. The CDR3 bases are TGTGCCAGCAGCTTAGCAGGAACAGGGGCGAGCGAGCAGTACGTC.

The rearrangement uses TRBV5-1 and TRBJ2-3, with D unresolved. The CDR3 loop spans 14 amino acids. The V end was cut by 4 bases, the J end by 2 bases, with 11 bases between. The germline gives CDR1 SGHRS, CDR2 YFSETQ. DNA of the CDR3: TGCGCCAGCAGCCACGAACTCAACACAGATACGCAGTATTTT. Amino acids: CASSHELNTDTQYF.

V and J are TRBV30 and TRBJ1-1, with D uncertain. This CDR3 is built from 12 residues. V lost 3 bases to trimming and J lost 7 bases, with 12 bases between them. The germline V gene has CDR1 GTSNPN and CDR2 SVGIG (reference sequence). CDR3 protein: CAWRSGGDEAFF. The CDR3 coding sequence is TGTGCCTGGAGAAGCGGCGGGGATGAAGCTTTCTTT.

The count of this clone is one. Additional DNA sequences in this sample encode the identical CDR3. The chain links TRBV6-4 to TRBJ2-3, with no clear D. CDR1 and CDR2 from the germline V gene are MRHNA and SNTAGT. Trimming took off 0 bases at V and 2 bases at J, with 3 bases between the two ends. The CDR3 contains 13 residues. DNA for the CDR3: TGTGCCAGCAGTGACTCGGCCACAGATACGCAGTATTTT. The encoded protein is CASSDSATDTQYF.

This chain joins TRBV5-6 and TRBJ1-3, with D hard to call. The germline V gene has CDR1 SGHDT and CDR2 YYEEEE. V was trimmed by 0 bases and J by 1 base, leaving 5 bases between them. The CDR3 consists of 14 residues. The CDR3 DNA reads TGTGCCAGCAGCTTGGTTAATTCTGGAAACACCATATATTTT. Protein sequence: CASSLVNSGNTIYF.

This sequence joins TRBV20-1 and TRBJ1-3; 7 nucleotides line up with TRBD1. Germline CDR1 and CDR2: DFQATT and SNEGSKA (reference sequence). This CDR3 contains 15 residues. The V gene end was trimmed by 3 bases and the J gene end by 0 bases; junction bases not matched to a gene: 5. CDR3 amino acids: CSASGDRSSGNTIYF. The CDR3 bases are TGCAGTGCTAGTGGGGACAGAAGCTCTGGAAACACCATATATTTT.

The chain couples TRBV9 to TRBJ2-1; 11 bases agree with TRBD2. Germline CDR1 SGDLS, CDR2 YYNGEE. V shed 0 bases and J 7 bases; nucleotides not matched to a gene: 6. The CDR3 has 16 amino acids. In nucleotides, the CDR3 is TGTGCCAGCAGCGTAGCTACTAGCGGGGGCCAAAATGAGCAGTTCTTC. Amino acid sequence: CASSVATSGGQNEQFF.

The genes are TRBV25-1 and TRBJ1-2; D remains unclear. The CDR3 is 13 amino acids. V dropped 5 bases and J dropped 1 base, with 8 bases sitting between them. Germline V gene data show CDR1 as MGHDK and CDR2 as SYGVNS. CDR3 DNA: TGTGCCAGCAGTCGAGGCGTTAACTATGGCTACACCTTC. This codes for CASSRGVNYGYTF.

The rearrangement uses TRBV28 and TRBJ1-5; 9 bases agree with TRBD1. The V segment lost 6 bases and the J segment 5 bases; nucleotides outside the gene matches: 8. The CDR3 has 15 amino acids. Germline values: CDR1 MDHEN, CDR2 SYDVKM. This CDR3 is CASSSPGQGYQPQHF. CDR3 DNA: TGTGCCAGCAGCTCGCCGGGACAGGGCTATCAGCCCCAGCATTTT.

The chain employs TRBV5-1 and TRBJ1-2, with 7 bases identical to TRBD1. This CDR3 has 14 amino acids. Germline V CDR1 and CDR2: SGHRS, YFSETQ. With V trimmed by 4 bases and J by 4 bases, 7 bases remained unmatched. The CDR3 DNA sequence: TGCGCCAGCAGCGGGGAGCGGGACAGCTATGGCTACACCTTC. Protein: CASSGERDSYGYTF.

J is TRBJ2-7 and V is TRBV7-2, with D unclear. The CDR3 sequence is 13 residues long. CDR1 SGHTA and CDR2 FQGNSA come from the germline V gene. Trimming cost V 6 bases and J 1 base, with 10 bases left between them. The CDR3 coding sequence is TGTGCCAGCAGTTTCTCACCTTCCTACGAGCAGTACGTC. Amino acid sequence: CASSFSPSYEQYV.

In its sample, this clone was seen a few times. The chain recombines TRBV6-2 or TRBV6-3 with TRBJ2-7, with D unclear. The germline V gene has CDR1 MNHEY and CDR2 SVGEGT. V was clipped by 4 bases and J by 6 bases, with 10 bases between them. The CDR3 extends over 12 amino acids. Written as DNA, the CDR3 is TGTGCCAGCAGTTCGGTGATTTTCGAGCAGTACGTC. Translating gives CASSSVIFEQYV.

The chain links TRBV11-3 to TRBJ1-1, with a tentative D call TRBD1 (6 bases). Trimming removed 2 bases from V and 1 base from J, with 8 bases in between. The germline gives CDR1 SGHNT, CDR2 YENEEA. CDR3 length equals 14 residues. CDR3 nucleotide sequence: TGTGCCAGCAGCTTATCGGGGGCGAACACTGAAGCTTTCTTT. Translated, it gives CASSLSGANTEAFF.

The CDR3 bases are TGTGCCACCAGTGACGGAGTGAACACTGAAGCTTTCTTT. Amino acid sequence: CATSDGVNTEAFF. V is TRBV24-1 and J is TRBJ1-1; the D is unclear. There are 13 residues in the CDR3. Germline CDR1 and CDR2: KGHDR and SFDVKD. The V end lost 4 bases, the J end lost 0 bases, and 5 bases lay between the germline ends.

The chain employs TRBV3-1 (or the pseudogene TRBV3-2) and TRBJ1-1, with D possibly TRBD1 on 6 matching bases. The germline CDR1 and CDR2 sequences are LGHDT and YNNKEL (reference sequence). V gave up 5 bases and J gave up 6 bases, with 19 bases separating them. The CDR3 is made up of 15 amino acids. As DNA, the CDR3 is TGTGCCAGCAGCTTCCGGAACAGGGTCTTTTCTGAAGCTTTCTTT. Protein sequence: CASSFRNRVFSEAFF.

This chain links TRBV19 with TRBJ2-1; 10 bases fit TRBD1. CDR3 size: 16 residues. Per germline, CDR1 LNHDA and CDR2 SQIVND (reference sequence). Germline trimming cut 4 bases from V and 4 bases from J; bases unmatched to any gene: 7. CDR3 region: CASSTTWTGGYNEQFF. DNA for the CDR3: TGTGCCAGTAGTACCACCTGGACAGGGGGTTACAATGAGCAGTTCTTC.